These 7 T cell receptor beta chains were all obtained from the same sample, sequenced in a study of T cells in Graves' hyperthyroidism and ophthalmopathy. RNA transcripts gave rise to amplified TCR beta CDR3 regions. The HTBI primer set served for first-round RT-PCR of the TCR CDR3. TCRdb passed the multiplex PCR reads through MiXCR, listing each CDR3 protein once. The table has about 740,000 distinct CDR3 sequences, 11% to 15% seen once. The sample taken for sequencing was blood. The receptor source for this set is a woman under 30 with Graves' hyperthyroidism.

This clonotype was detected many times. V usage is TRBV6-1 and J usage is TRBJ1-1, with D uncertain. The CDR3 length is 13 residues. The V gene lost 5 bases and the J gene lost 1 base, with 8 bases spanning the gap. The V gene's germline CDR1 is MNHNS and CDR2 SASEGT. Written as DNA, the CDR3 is TGTGCCAGCAGTAAGACTCAGAACACTGAAGCTTTCTTT. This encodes CASSKTQNTEAFF.

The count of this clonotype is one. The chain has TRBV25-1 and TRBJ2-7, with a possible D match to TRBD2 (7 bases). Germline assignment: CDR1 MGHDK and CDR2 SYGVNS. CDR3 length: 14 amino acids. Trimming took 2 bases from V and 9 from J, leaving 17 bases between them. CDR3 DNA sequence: TGTGCCAGCAGTGAAGAAGCTCGGGGGGCCGGGCAGTACTTC. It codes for CASSEEARGAGQYF.

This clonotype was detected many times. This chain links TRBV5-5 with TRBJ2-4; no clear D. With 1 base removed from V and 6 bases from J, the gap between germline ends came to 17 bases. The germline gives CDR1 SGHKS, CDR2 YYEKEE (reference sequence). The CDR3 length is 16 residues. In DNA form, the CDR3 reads TGTGCCAGCAGCTTGATTTCGGTCCAGGCAAGAAACATTCAGTACTTC. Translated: CASSLISVQARNIQYF.

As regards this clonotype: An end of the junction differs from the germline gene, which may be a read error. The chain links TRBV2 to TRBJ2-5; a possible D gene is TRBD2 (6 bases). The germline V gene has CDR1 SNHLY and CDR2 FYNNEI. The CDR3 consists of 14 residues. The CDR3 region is CASTVQGGQETQHF. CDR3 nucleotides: TGTGCCAGCACCGTTCAGGGAGGCCAAGAGACCCAGCACTTC.

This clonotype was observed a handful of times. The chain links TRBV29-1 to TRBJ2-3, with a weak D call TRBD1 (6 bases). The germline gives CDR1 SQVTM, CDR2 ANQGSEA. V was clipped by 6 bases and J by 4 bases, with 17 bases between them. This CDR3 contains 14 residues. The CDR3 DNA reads TGCAGCGTCGTCGAGGGGGTTCGCGCAGATACGCAGTATTTT. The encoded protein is CSVVEGVRADTQYF.

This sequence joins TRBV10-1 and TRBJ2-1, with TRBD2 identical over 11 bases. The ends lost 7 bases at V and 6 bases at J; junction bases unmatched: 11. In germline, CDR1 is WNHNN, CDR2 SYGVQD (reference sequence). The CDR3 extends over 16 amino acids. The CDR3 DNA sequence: TGCGCCAGCACCATCTTCCTAGCGGGGGGATCCAATGAGCAGTTCTTC. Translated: CASTIFLAGGSNEQFF.

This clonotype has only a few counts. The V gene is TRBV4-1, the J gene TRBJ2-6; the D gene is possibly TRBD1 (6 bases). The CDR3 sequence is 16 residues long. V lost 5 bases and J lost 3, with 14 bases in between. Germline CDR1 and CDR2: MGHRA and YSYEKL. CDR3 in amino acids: CASSSRKGDGANVLTF. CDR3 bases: TGCGCCAGCAGCTCTCGGAAGGGGGATGGGGCCAACGTCCTGACTTTC.